Below are 21 T cell receptor beta chains sequenced from a single sample in a study of tumor and adjacent non-tumor tissue in lung cancer. RNA was extracted from bulk tissue without any cell sorting. A modified ARM-PCR protocol with three rounds of nested PCR amplified TCRbeta. TCRdb recomputed calls from the multiplex PCR reads with MiXCR, one row per CDR3 protein. Of approximately 120,000 distinct CDR3 sequences listed, 60% to 70% are singletons. What was sequenced was lung tumor tissue. These receptors all come from a man younger than 45 with non-small cell lung cancer.

A word on this clonotype: Given the absence of the conserved phenylalanine or tryptophan at the CDR3 end, a read error is likely. V usage is TRBV4-1 and J usage is TRBJ2-2, with 13 nucleotides matching TRBD2. V dropped 2 bases and J dropped 6; count of bases not matched to a gene: 3. In germline, CDR1 is MGHRA, CDR2 YSYEKL. The CDR3 covers 16 residues. The CDR3 DNA reads TGCGCCAGCAGCCAATTGACTAGCGGGAGGTCCGGGGAGCTGTTTCTT. Residues: CASSQLTSGRSGELFL.

This clonotype has more than one count but fewer than ten. A single base separates this from a much larger clone, so it may be a read error. The V call is TRBV4-3, the J call TRBJ2-3; 9 nucleotides agree with TRBD2. The CDR3 runs 16 residues. CDR1 LGHNA and CDR2 YSLEER come from the germline V gene. CDR3 DNA sequence: TGCGTCAGCAGCCAAGTCCGCGGGGGGGCCATGAATACGCAGTATTTT. It codes for CVSSQVRGGAMNTQYF.

With respect to this clonotype: The junction differs from germline at one of its ends, possibly a read error. The V and J genes are TRBV4-1 and TRBJ2-5; 7 nucleotides match TRBD2. CDR3 length equals 15 residues. Germline CDR1 MGHRA, CDR2 YSYEKL. The CDR3 nucleotides read TGCGCCAGAAGCCAAGACGGGACTACAAAAGAGACCCAGTACTTC. Protein: CARSQDGTTKETQYF.

This clonotype came up a few times. The chain has TRBV7-9 and TRBJ2-1; D not resolved. Germline CDR1 is SEHNR and CDR2 is FQNEAQ (reference sequence). This CDR3 is 14 amino acids long. V was cut by 1 base and J by 4 bases, with 8 bases left in between. This chain's CDR3 is CASSLGASYNEQFF. CDR3 DNA: TGTGCCAGCAGCTTAGGGGCAAGTTACAATGAGCAGTTCTTC.

Turning to this clonotype: A much larger clonotype is one base distant, so this may be a read error. The chain recombines TRBV24-1 with TRBJ2-7; D is possibly TRBD2 (6 bases). V was pared by 4 bases and J by 8 bases, with 14 bases between. Germline values: CDR1 KGHDR, CDR2 SFDVKD. CDR3 length: 13 residues. The CDR3: CATSDGTLSKQYF. As DNA, the CDR3 is TGTGCCACCAGTGACGGGACTCTATCCAAGCAGTACTTC.

As regards this clonotype: One junction end does not reproduce the germline sequence, and a read error may be involved. This chain connects TRBV4-1 to TRBJ2-7; 8 nucleotides match TRBD2. The CDR3 covers 16 residues. The germline V gene encodes CDR1 MGHRA and CDR2 YSYEKL. In DNA, the CDR3 is TGCGCTAGCATCCAAGATGAGACGGGAGGGACCTACGAGCAGTACTTC. It codes for CASIQDETGGTYEQYF.

In regard to this clonotype: A read error is possible here, since a much larger clone lies one base away. The chain links TRBV6-1 to TRBJ2-5; D may be TRBD1 or TRBD2 (5 bases each). The CDR3 is made up of 15 amino acids. Germline assignment: CDR1 MNHNS and CDR2 SASEGT. The CDR3 DNA is TGTGCCAGCAGTGAAAACCCCAGCGGACAAGAGACCCAGTGCTTC. This sequence encodes CASSENPSGQETQCF.

Worth noting for this clonotype: One junction end disagrees with the germline gene, perhaps due to a read error. CDR3: CASCFNRPNTGELFF. The CDR3 DNA follows: TGTGCCAGCTGCTTTAACAGACCGAACACCGGGGAGCTGTTTTTT. This chain links TRBV5-5 with TRBJ2-2, with D unclear. Germline CDR1 is SGHKS and CDR2 is YYEKEE (reference sequence). CDR3 length: 15 residues.

In the case of this clonotype: A read error may account for a junction end that differs from germline. This chain joins TRBV5-4 and TRBJ2-1; D not certain. Germline CDR1 and CDR2: SGHNT and YYREEE (reference sequence). This CDR3 is built from 12 residues. The CDR3 nucleotides read TGTGCAAGCAGCTTGGGTGGGAATGAGGAGTTCTTC. Translation gives CASSLGGNEEFF.

V usage is TRBV11-2 and J usage is TRBJ2-1; 7 nucleotides align to TRBD2. Per germline, CDR1 SGHAT and CDR2 FQNNGV. Trimming took 5 bases from V and 12 from J; bases not matched to a gene: 16. The CDR3 loop spans 15 amino acids. In nucleotides, the CDR3 is TGTGCCAGCAGCCCTAGCGGAAGCTCCTACGATGTGCAGTTCTTC. It yields the protein CASSPSGSSYDVQFF.

V gene TRBV24-1 combines with J gene TRBJ2-1; no reliable D call. The CDR3 runs 12 residues. The germline CDR1 and CDR2 sequences are KGHDR and SFDVKD. V lost 1 base and J lost 9, with 6 bases in between. The chain's CDR3 is CATSDFLGEQFF. In nucleotides, the CDR3 is TGTGCCACCAGTGATTTCTTGGGTGAGCAGTTCTTC.

The chain uses TRBV11-3 and TRBJ2-3; D remains unclear. This CDR3 spans 14 amino acids. The germline V gene encodes CDR1 SGHNT and CDR2 YENEEA. V lost 5 bases and J 2 bases, leaving 11 bases between the germline ends. The CDR3 DNA reads as TGTGCCAGCAGCCCAGCTGGGCACACAGATACGCAGTATTTT. It encodes CASSPAGHTDTQYF.

The CDR3 here is CASSQEEVAADTQYF. In DNA form, the CDR3 reads TGCGCCAGCAGCCAAGAGGAGGTGGCGGCAGATACGCAGTATTTT. The genes are TRBV4-3 and TRBJ2-3; perhaps TRBD2 as D (5 bases). The CDR3 is 15 amino acids. The germline gives CDR1 LGHNA, CDR2 YSLEER. Trimming left V 0 bases short and J 4 bases short, with 11 bases between.

About this clonotype itself: This may arise from a read error, as a much more abundant clone is one base away. The rearrangement links TRBV7-9 to TRBJ1-5; D is uncertain. The length of the CDR3 is 14 residues. CDR1 and CDR2 (germline): SEHNR, FQNEAQ (reference sequence). The CDR3 loop reads CASSLSDGSQSQHF. In nucleotides, the CDR3 is TGTGCCAGCAGCTTATCGGACGGGAGTCAGTCCCAGCATTTT.

Remarks on this clonotype: A much larger clone is a single base away; this may be a read error. The V and J genes are TRBV20-1 and TRBJ1-5, with 7 bases matching TRBD1. The CDR3 sequence is 15 residues long. J lost 2 bases, V lost 5 bases, and 9 bases had no gene match. Germline V gene sequence: CDR1 DFQATT, CDR2 SNEGSKA (reference sequence). CDR3 nucleotide sequence: TGCAGTGCTCGGCAGGGGGGCGAGGGCAATCAGCCCCAGCATTTT. Its translation is CSARQGGEGNQPQHF.

This chain joins TRBV4-1 and TRBJ2-2, with D tentatively TRBD2 (7 bases). CDR1 is MGHRA and CDR2 is YSYEKL in the germline V gene. This CDR3 has 17 amino acids. V lost 2 bases and J 3 bases, leaving 16 bases between the germline ends. The CDR3 region has the DNA TGCGCCAGCAGCCAACATAGTGGGGGGGCGCACACCGGGGAGCTGTTTTTT. Translation gives CASSQHSGGAHTGELFF.

On this clonotype: A junction boundary mismatches the germline segment, possibly from a read error. The chain carries TRBV10-1 and TRBJ2-3; TRBD2 agrees at 8 bases. The CDR3 runs to 16 residues. Germline lookup yields CDR1 WNHNN and CDR2 SYGVQD (reference sequence). The CDR3 reads CASSPGLVGGPDTQYF. CDR3 nucleotide sequence: TGTGCCAGCAGCCCGGGACTAGTGGGAGGACCAGATACGCAGTATTTT.

This clonotype was found once. Germline and junction disagree at one end, which may indicate a read error. The J gene is TRBJ2-2, the V gene TRBV12-3 or TRBV12-4; 9 bases match TRBD1. The CDR3 has 17 residues. The CDR3 nucleotides are TGTACCAGCAGTAAATGGACAGGGGCCGGGAACACCGGGGAGCTGTTATTT. Translating it yields CTSSKWTGAGNTGELLF.

Worth noting for this clonotype: A much more abundant neighbour one base away suggests this may be a read error. The chain is built from TRBV6-1 and TRBJ2-1; 11 bases match TRBD1. With 3 bases clipped from V and 7 bases from J, the junction kept 5 bases outside the gene matches. CDR1 and CDR2 from the germline V gene are MNHNS and SASEGT. CDR3 size: 15 residues. The CDR3 spells CASSDGTGGENEQFF. The CDR3 region has the DNA TGTGCCAGCAGTGACGGGACAGGGGGAGAGAATGAGCAGTTCTTC.

Points on this clonotype: A read error is possible here, since a much larger clone lies one base away. The chain combines TRBV20-1 with TRBJ2-3, with D uncertain. The CDR3 is 12 residues long. CDR1 is DFQATT, CDR2 SNEGSKA, per germline (reference sequence). The chain's CDR3 is CSGRESTDTQYF. The CDR3 nucleotides read TGCAGTGGTAGAGAGAGCACAGATACGCAGTATTTT.

This clonotype was recorded a few times. This chain uses TRBV12-3 or TRBV12-4 with TRBJ2-7; possible D gene TRBD2, 5 bases. This CDR3 region has 15 residues. The V gene lost 3 bases and the J gene lost 5 bases, with 17 bases spanning the gap. The CDR3 sequence is CASSFFEGARNEQYF. The CDR3 nucleotides are TGTGCCAGCAGTTTTTTCGAGGGAGCGAGGAACGAGCAGTACTTC.